Sequencing of this T cell receptor (beta chain) was carried out in a study of blood T cells in healthy people across ages. Points from the study as a whole: PBMCs that were unsorted prevented a conclusive naive versus antigen-experienced comparison.

Then a second PCR, running roughly 7 to 11 cycles, was carried out with a sample-barcoded 5' primer and a J-beta primer mix. TCRdb re-analysed the 5' RACE reads in MiXCR, keeping a single row per CDR3 protein. Here the sample spans 1.2 million to 1.5 million distinct CDR3 sequences, roughly 59% being singletons. This clonotype was counted a few times. Antigen unknown. The CDR3 runs to 15 residues. CDR1 and CDR2 from the germline V gene are SGHAT and FQNNGV. The J gene is TRBJ2-5, the V gene TRBV11-2; 12 nucleotides align to TRBD2. Judging by the DNA end, TRBJ2-7 fits better; the J call may be wrong. Material for sequencing was blood. The TCR sequence derives from a man aged 18 to 30 in good health. CDR3 nucleotide sequence: TGTGCCAGCAGCTCCCTAGCGGGGGGGGACTACGAGCAGTACTTC. Translated: CASSSLAGGDYEQYF.